The 20 T cell receptor beta chains below all came from one sample that was sequenced in a study of blood T cell repertoires in COVID-19. TCRdb's copy holds only in-frame clones and misses some; the assay was immunoSEQ multiplex PCR. The sample has 200,000 to 300,000 clones, roughly 86% seen once. Sequenced input: peripheral blood. These receptors were obtained from a man older than 75 with acute or convalescent COVID-19.

The J gene is TRBJ1-5, the V gene TRBV28, with 7 nucleotides matching TRBD1. The CDR3 covers 17 residues. Germline V gene lookup returns CDR1 MDHEN and CDR2 SYDVKM. V lost 5 bases and J lost 0; bases outside the gene matches: 10. In DNA form, the CDR3 reads TGTGCCAGCAGTACACCCGGGACAGCCCGTAGCAATCAGCCCCAGCATTTT. Its protein product is CASSTPGTARSNQPQHF. The whole variable domain, filled in from reference TRBV28 and TRBJ1-5, reads DVKVTQSSRYLVKRTGEKVFLECVQDMDHENMFWYRQDPGLGLRLIYFSYDVKMKEKGDIPEGYSVSREKKERFSLILESASTNQTSMYLCASSTPGTARSNQPQHFGDGTRLSIL.

The chain carries TRBV6-6 and TRBJ2-2, with D possibly being TRBD2 (5 bases). Germline V gene sequence: CDR1 MNHNY, CDR2 SVGAGI (reference sequence). Trimming shortened V by 5 bases and J by 7 bases, and 11 bases separated the two germline ends. This CDR3 is built from 13 residues. CDR3 DNA: TGTGCCAGCAGTGGGAGTTTGGTCGGGGAGCTGTTTTTT. Amino acids: CASSGSLVGELFF.

This clone was observed a single time. V and J are TRBV9 and TRBJ2-7; tentatively, D is TRBD2 (5 bases). Deletions cut 4 bases from V and 3 bases from J, with 17 bases between. The germline V gene encodes CDR1 SGDLS and CDR2 YYNGEE. The CDR3 is 15 amino acids. CDR3 residues: CASSPSRASFYEQYF. DNA of the CDR3: TGTGCCAGCAGCCCCTCGAGGGCTTCGTTCTACGAGCAGTACTTC.

The chain couples TRBV19 to TRBJ1-1, with D unresolved. In germline, CDR1 is LNHDA, CDR2 SQIVND (reference sequence). This CDR3 has 15 amino acids. The germline V and J ends were trimmed by 4 bases and 0 bases, with 12 bases remaining between them. The CDR3: CASSRATIMNTEAFF. The CDR3 coding sequence is TGTGCCAGTAGTAGGGCCACCATTATGAACACTGAAGCTTTCTTT.

The chain has TRBV19 and TRBJ2-1; 11 nucleotides match TRBD1. The V gene end was trimmed by 5 bases and the J gene end by 7 bases; junction bases not matched to a gene: 7. This CDR3 contains 15 residues. The V gene's germline CDR1 is LNHDA and CDR2 SQIVND (reference sequence). CDR3 nucleotide sequence: TGTGCCAGTAGTCCAGAGGACAGGGGGCGGAATGAGCAGTTCTTC. Translating gives CASSPEDRGRNEQFF.

This clone was picked up one time. This chain joins TRBV28 and TRBJ1-2; possibly TRBD1 for D (5 bases). The CDR3 has 14 residues. Germline V gene sequence: CDR1 MDHEN, CDR2 SYDVKM. The V end was cut by 7 bases, the J end by 3 bases, with 15 bases between. CDR3 coding DNA: TGTGCCAGCACCCAAGGGGATTTCGACTATGGCTACACCTTC. Translated, it gives CASTQGDFDYGYTF.

This chain connects TRBV15 to TRBJ2-7; D is possibly TRBD1 (6 bases). Germline CDR1 reads LNHNV; CDR2 reads YYDKDF (reference sequence). The CDR3 is 15 amino acids. The ends were cut back, 0 bases at V and 2 bases at J, with 11 bases in the middle. Here the CDR3 DNA reads TGTGCCACCAGCAGAGAGGTCAGGGGCGCCTACGAGCAGTACTTC. Its translation: CATSREVRGAYEQYF.

V is TRBV6-5 and J is TRBJ2-5; 8 nucleotides align to TRBD1. The CDR3 covers 12 residues. Losses at the gene ends were 4 bases for V and 10 bases for J; bases not matched to a gene: 5. Germline CDR1 MNHEY, CDR2 SVGAGI. The chain's CDR3 is CASSFGQGRQYF. For the CDR3, the DNA is TGTGCCAGCAGTTTTGGACAGGGCCGCCAGTACTTC.

The chain carries TRBV27 and TRBJ1-2, with D perhaps TRBD1 (6 bases). Germline values: CDR1 MNHEY, CDR2 SMNVEV (reference sequence). Trimming pared 5 bases from V and 4 bases from J, leaving 11 bases between. This CDR3 contains 13 residues. The CDR3 nucleotides read TGTGCCAGCAGTCGGACAGCTGGCTATGGCTACACCTTC. Translating gives CASSRTAGYGYTF.

This chain joins TRBV5-4 and TRBJ2-5, with TRBD2 as a possible D gene (5 bases). Trimming took 1 base from V and 5 from J, leaving 12 bases between them. The V gene's germline CDR1 is SGHNT and CDR2 YYREEE (reference sequence). CDR3 length equals 14 residues. This CDR3 reads CASSLYSREETQYF. The CDR3 coding sequence is TGTGCCAGCAGCTTGTATTCGAGGGAGGAGACCCAGTACTTC.

V and J are TRBV6-5 and TRBJ1-5; D is uncertain. V was cut by 4 bases and J by 9 bases, with 10 bases left in between. Germline assignment: CDR1 MNHEY and CDR2 SVGAGI. The CDR3 is made up of 12 amino acids. The CDR3 protein is CASSSPSGPQHF. DNA of the CDR3: TGTGCCAGCAGTTCCCCCTCGGGGCCCCAGCATTTT.

The sample holds one count of this clone. The chain links TRBV18 to TRBJ2-3, with 11 positions matching TRBD1. J was trimmed by 6 bases and V by 3 bases; bases with no gene match: 5. This CDR3 contains 15 residues. Germline V lookup: CDR1 KGHSH, CDR2 LQKENI. This CDR3 reads CASSPRTGGADTQYF. The CDR3 DNA follows: TGTGCCAGCTCACCCCGGACAGGGGGCGCGGATACGCAGTATTTT.

V usage is TRBV6-1 and J usage is TRBJ1-4, with D tentatively TRBD1 (5 bases). V lost 2 bases and J 7 bases, leaving 17 bases between the germline ends. The CDR3 loop spans 16 amino acids. CDR1 is MNHNS, CDR2 SASEGT, per germline. The CDR3, as DNA: TGTGCCAGCAGTGAAATTTGGTGGCAGGGCGGTGAAAAACTGTTTTTT. Residues: CASSEIWWQGGEKLFF.

This clone was observed a few times. Other nucleotide sequences from this sample produce the same CDR3. The rearrangement joins TRBV18 to TRBJ1-2; tentatively, D is TRBD1 (5 bases). CDR1 and CDR2 from the germline V gene are KGHSH and LQKENI. The CDR3 contains 13 residues. Trimming took 0 bases from V and 5 from J, leaving 7 bases between them. The CDR3 reads CASSPPGGYGYTF. The CDR3 DNA sequence: TGTGCCAGCTCACCACCCGGGGGGTATGGCTACACCTTC.

This clone was found once. This rearrangement joins TRBV27 to TRBJ2-2, with D possibly being TRBD2 (6 bases). The CDR3 totals 15 residues. V was trimmed by 8 bases and J by 5 bases, leaving 18 bases between them. Per germline, CDR1 MNHEY and CDR2 SMNVEV (reference sequence). CDR3 sequence (DNA): TGTGCCAGCGGGCCCCGGGGGTCGGGAACCGGGGAGCTGTTTTTT. Protein product: CASGPRGSGTGELFF.

As to this clone: Other DNA sequences from this sample encode an identical CDR3 as well. The chain has TRBV18 and TRBJ1-1, with 7 bases fitting TRBD1. Germline trimming cut 3 bases from V and 1 base from J; bases unmatched to any gene: 2. The CDR3 length is 14 residues. CDR1 is KGHSH and CDR2 is LQKENI in the germline V gene. The CDR3 sequence is CASSPGQKNTEAFF. The CDR3 DNA follows: TGTGCCAGCTCACCGGGACAGAAGAACACTGAAGCTTTCTTT. The full variable domain, with the rest looked up from reference TRBV18 and TRBJ1-1, is NAGVMQNPRHLVRRRGQEARLRCSPMKGHSHVYWYRQLPEEGLKFMVYLQKENIIDESGMPKERFSAEFPKEGPSILRIQQVVRGDSAAYFCASSPGQKNTEAFFGQGTRLTVV.

The V call is TRBV6-2 or TRBV6-3, the J call TRBJ2-1; the match to TRBD2 covers 9 bases. V dropped 9 bases and J dropped 0; count of bases not matched to a gene: 0. Germline values: CDR1 MNHEY, CDR2 SVGEGT. The CDR3 is made up of 13 amino acids. The CDR3 region has the DNA TGTGCCAGTAGCGGGAGCTCCTACAATGAGCAGTTCTTC. Amino acids: CASSGSSYNEQFF.

V and J are TRBV9 and TRBJ2-7, with TRBD1 as a possible D gene (6 bases). Between the trimmed V and J ends, which lost 4 bases and 2 bases, there was a span of 13 bases. This CDR3 spans 14 amino acids. The germline gives CDR1 SGDLS, CDR2 YYNGEE. The CDR3: CASSPSGTTYEQYF. The DNA of the CDR3 is TGTGCCAGCAGCCCTTCCGGGACAACCTACGAGCAGTACTTC.

The chain recombines TRBV19 with TRBJ1-5; 8 nucleotides line up with TRBD1. J lost 6 bases, V lost 11 bases, and 9 bases had no gene match. Germline V CDR1 and CDR2: LNHDA, SQIVND (reference sequence). This CDR3 comprises 13 residues. For the CDR3, the DNA is TGTGCCGGATCAGGGGGCGTGGGTCAGCCCCAGCATTTT. Translated, it gives CAGSGGVGQPQHF.

The rearrangement joins TRBV12-5 to TRBJ2-1; TRBD2 might be the D (6 bases). The germline V gene has CDR1 LGHNT and CDR2 FRNRAP. The V end was cut by 3 bases, the J end by 12 bases, with 9 bases between. This CDR3 contains 11 residues. CDR3 loop: CASGFLGGQFF. In DNA, the CDR3 is TGTGCTAGTGGTTTCCTGGGGGGGCAGTTCTTC. The entire variable domain, with the rest obtained from reference TRBV12-5 and TRBJ2-1, is as follows: DARVTQTPRHKVTEMGQEVTMRCQPILGHNTVFWYRQTMMQGLELLAYFRNRAPLDDSGMPKDRFSAEMPDATLATLKIQPSEPRDSAVYFCASGFLGGQFFGPGTRLTVL.